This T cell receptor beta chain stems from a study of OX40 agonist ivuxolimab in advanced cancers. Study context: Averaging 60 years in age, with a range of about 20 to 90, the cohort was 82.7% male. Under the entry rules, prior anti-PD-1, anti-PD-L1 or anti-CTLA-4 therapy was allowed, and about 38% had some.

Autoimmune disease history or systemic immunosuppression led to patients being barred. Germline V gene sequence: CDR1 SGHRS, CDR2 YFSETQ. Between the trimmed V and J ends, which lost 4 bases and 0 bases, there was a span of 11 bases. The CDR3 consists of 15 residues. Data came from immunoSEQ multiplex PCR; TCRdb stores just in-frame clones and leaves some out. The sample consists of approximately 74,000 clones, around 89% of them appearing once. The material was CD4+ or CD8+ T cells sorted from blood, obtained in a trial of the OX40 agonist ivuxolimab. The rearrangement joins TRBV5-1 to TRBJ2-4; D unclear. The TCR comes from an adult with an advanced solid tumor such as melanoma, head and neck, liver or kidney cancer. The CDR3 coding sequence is TGCGCCAGCAGCGTAACCACATTAGCCAAAAACATTCAGTACTTC. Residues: CASSVTTLAKNIQYF.